What follows are 22 T cell receptor beta chains derived from one specimen sequenced in a study of shared clonotypes between healthy human individuals. The naive CD8 subset, CD45RO-negative cells positively selected for CCR7, excluded terminally differentiated effector memory CD45RA+ cells. Data came from immunoSEQ multiplex PCR; TCRdb stores just in-frame clones and leaves some out. This sample has approximately 600,000 clones; 85% to 95% occur once, and the top ten carry about 0.11%. Material for sequencing was naive CD8+ T cells sorted from blood. These receptors were obtained from a woman in her 30s in good health.

The chain links TRBV11-2 to TRBJ1-1, with D unclear. The germline V and J ends were trimmed by 4 bases and 8 bases, with 20 bases remaining between them. The germline V gene encodes CDR1 SGHAT and CDR2 FQNNGV. The length of the CDR3 is 15 residues. This CDR3 is CASSSYSRPGLEAFF. The DNA for the CDR3 is TGTGCCAGCAGCTCCTATAGCCGGCCGGGTCTCGAAGCTTTCTTT.

The chain links TRBV28 to TRBJ2-3; a weak D match, TRBD2 (5 bases). The CDR3 sequence is 14 residues long. Trimming pared 3 bases from V and 3 bases from J, leaving 10 bases between. Germline lookup yields CDR1 MDHEN and CDR2 SYDVKM. In DNA, the CDR3 is TGTGCCAGCAGTTTTAGAGAGGGAACAGATACGCAGTATTTT. Its translation: CASSFREGTDTQYF.

The chain employs TRBV7-2 and TRBJ2-7; a possible D gene is TRBD2 (7 bases). The germline V gene encodes CDR1 SGHTA and CDR2 FQGNSA. The CDR3 length is 17 residues. V was clipped by 5 bases and J by 0 bases, with 20 bases between them. The CDR3 DNA is TGTGCCAGCAGCCCTTTTGGGGGGGCGTTGTCCTCCTACGAGCAGTACTTC. It specifies CASSPFGGALSSYEQYF.

V gene TRBV18 combines with J gene TRBJ1-3, with 9 positions matching TRBD1. The CDR3 consists of 18 residues. Germline V gene sequence: CDR1 KGHSH, CDR2 LQKENI. With V trimmed by 3 bases and J by 8 bases, 17 bases remained unmatched. The CDR3 loop is CASSPGPKPGQGDHTIYF. For the CDR3, the DNA is TGTGCCAGCTCACCTGGCCCAAAGCCGGGACAGGGAGACCACACCATATATTTT. Full variable domain (missing parts from reference TRBV18 and TRBJ1-3): NAGVMQNPRHLVRRRGQEARLRCSPMKGHSHVYWYRQLPEEGLKFMVYLQKENIIDESGMPKERFSAEFPKEGPSILRIQQVVRGDSAAYFCASSPGPKPGQGDHTIYFGEGSWLTVV.

This clone came up a few times. The chain links TRBV7-8 to TRBJ2-7; D unclear. The germline gives CDR1 SGHVS, CDR2 FQNEAQ. The germline V and J ends were trimmed by 5 bases and 3 bases, with 17 bases remaining between them. This CDR3 has 15 amino acids. The CDR3 DNA reads TGTGCCAGCAGCCCCCTGCTTGACGTGGGCTACGAGCAGTACTTC. Its protein is CASSPLLDVGYEQYF. The full variable domain, its missing parts supplied by reference TRBV7-8 and TRBJ2-7, is GAGVSQSPRYKVAKRGQDVALRCDPISGHVSLFWYQQALGQGPEFLTYFQNEAQLDKSGLPSDRFFAERPEGSVSTLKIQRTQQEDSAVYLCASSPLLDVGYEQYFGPGTRLTVT.

The CDR3 bases are TGTGCCAGCAGCTTTCCTCCGTCGGGGGAGGACACTGAAGCTTTCTTT. It encodes CASSFPPSGEDTEAFF. The V call is TRBV7-9, the J call TRBJ1-1; D is possibly TRBD1 (5 bases). The CDR3 consists of 16 residues. The germline V gene encodes CDR1 SEHNR and CDR2 FQNEAQ (reference sequence). V was trimmed by 3 bases and J by 3 bases, leaving 17 bases between them.

The V call is TRBV13, the J call TRBJ2-7, with D hard to call. V lost 3 bases to trimming and J lost 5 bases, with 14 bases between them. This CDR3 is 14 amino acids long. From germline, CDR1 is PRHDT and CDR2 FYEKMQ (reference sequence). DNA of the CDR3: TGTGCCAGCAGCTTCAATCTAATTACCCACGAGCAGTACTTC. Amino acid sequence: CASSFNLITHEQYF.

V usage is TRBV27 and J usage is TRBJ2-1, with 8 bases that match TRBD2. Germline-derived CDR1 and CDR2 are MNHEY and SMNVEV (reference sequence). V was clipped by 3 bases and J by 7 bases; unmatched bases: 8. The CDR3 has 15 amino acids. CDR3 region: CASSLSVAGTNEQFF. The CDR3 nucleotides read TGTGCCAGCAGTTTGTCGGTAGCGGGAACGAATGAGCAGTTCTTC.

This clone was counted only a few times. The CDR3 does not end in the conserved phenylalanine or tryptophan, so this is likely a read error. No DNA is shown, since the ends of the CDR3 on it are uncertain; the CDR3 is the one TCRdb lists. The chain links TRBV9 to TRBJ1-1. The V gene's germline CDR1 is SGDLS and CDR2 YYNGEE. The CDR3 is 11 amino acids in total, end residues counted. The CDR3 loop reads CASSEVGRPSV.

The gene calls are TRBV13 and TRBJ2-7, with TRBD2 as a possible D gene (6 bases). Trimming pared 5 bases from V and 2 bases from J, leaving 13 bases between. This CDR3 has 14 amino acids. CDR1 is PRHDT and CDR2 is FYEKMQ in the germline V gene (reference sequence). CDR3 bases: TGTGCCAGCAGCAGGGACTCCGGACCCTACGAGCAGTACTTC. Encoded protein: CASSRDSGPYEQYF.

The chain links TRBV5-4 to TRBJ2-5, with a tentative D call TRBD2 (6 bases). Germline-derived CDR1 and CDR2 are SGHNT and YYREEE (reference sequence). CDR3 length equals 16 residues. V was cut by 3 bases and J by 1 base, with 16 bases left in between. For the CDR3, the DNA is TGTGCCAGCAGCTGGAGGGATCGCCTACCCCAAGAGACCCAGTACTTC. Its translation is CASSWRDRLPQETQYF.

V is TRBV29-1 and J is TRBJ2-1, with 14 bases identical to TRBD2. Trimming took 6 bases from V and 11 from J; bases not matched to a gene: 6. The length of the CDR3 is 13 residues. CDR1 is SQVTM and CDR2 is ANQGSEA in the germline V gene. The CDR3 DNA follows: TGCAGCGTACTGACTAGCGGGAGGGTACAGCAGTTCTTC. It encodes CSVLTSGRVQQFF.

V gene TRBV28 combines with J gene TRBJ2-2; no definite D call. CDR1 and CDR2 from the germline V gene are MDHEN and SYDVKM. This CDR3 is built from 14 residues. Trimming removed 5 bases at V and 3 bases at J, with 10 bases between. The CDR3 sequence is CASSKSLYTGELFF. CDR3 DNA: TGTGCCAGCAGTAAATCTCTTTACACCGGGGAGCTGTTTTTT. Combining the CDR3 with reference TRBV28 and TRBJ2-2 gives the whole variable domain DVKVTQSSRYLVKRTGEKVFLECVQDMDHENMFWYRQDPGLGLRLIYFSYDVKMKEKGDIPEGYSVSREKKERFSLILESASTNQTSMYLCASSKSLYTGELFFGEGSRLTVL.

The genes are TRBV19 and TRBJ2-7; D possibly matches TRBD1 or TRBD2 (5 bases each). Trimming removed 5 bases from V and 1 base from J, with 12 bases in between. CDR3 size: 14 residues. The germline V gene encodes CDR1 LNHDA and CDR2 SQIVND (reference sequence). The CDR3 sequence: CASSSGRASYEQYF. For the CDR3, the DNA is TGTGCCAGTAGTTCAGGGAGAGCATCCTACGAGCAGTACTTC.

Concerning this clone: This CDR3 is also generated by other DNA sequences in the sample. V gene TRBV9 combines with J gene TRBJ2-7; 10 nucleotides line up with TRBD1. Germline CDR1 SGDLS, CDR2 YYNGEE. CDR3 size: 14 residues. Trimming cost V 3 bases and J 4 bases; bases outside gene matches: 4. The CDR3 is CASSAGTGDYEQYF. DNA of the CDR3: TGTGCCAGCAGCGCTGGGACAGGGGATTACGAGCAGTACTTC.

The chain combines TRBV5-6 with TRBJ2-5; 13 positions match TRBD2. The J call may be faulty, since TRBJ2-7 better matches the DNA end. CDR1 and CDR2 from the germline V gene are SGHDT and YYEEEE. This CDR3 contains 15 residues. The CDR3 nucleotides are TGTGCCAGCAGCATAACTAGCGGGAGGGCCTACGAGCAGTACTTC. Protein sequence: CASSITSGRAYEQYF.

The rearrangement uses TRBV30 and TRBJ1-5, with D perhaps TRBD1 (6 bases). Trimming removed 1 base from V and 5 bases from J, with 12 bases in between. This CDR3 has 14 residues. Germline V gene lookup returns CDR1 GTSNPN and CDR2 SVGIG (reference sequence). The CDR3 DNA reads TGTGCCTGGAGTGCCTGGACAGCCGATCAGCCCCAGCATTTT. Its protein product is CAWSAWTADQPQHF.

The CDR3 loop reads CASTFSLNTGELFF. CDR3 bases: TGTGCCAGCACCTTTTCGCTTAACACCGGGGAGCTGTTTTTT. The rearrangement joins TRBV27 to TRBJ2-2; D ambiguous. The length of the CDR3 is 14 residues. Looked up from germline, CDR1 is MNHEY and CDR2 is SMNVEV (reference sequence). Trimming cost V 7 bases and J 2 bases, with 11 bases left between them.

Comments on this clone: Other DNA sequences within the sample encode an identical CDR3. V usage is TRBV6-5 and J usage is TRBJ2-7; unclear D gene. V was clipped by 0 bases and J by 3 bases, with 6 bases between them. There are 13 residues in the CDR3. CDR1 is MNHEY, CDR2 SVGAGI, per germline. Written as DNA, the CDR3 is TGTGCCAGCAGTTACTCGAGCAGCTACGAGCAGTACTTC. As protein: CASSYSSSYEQYF.

The chain carries TRBV14 and TRBJ1-6; a weak D match, TRBD1 (5 bases). There are 15 residues in the CDR3. The V end lost 4 bases, the J end lost 10 bases, and 17 bases lay between the germline ends. Germline values: CDR1 SGHDN, CDR2 FVKESK. Here the CDR3 reads CASSLAFRGDSPLHF. Written as DNA, the CDR3 is TGTGCCAGCAGCCTGGCGTTTCGGGGGGACTCACCCCTCCACTTT.

Only one count was recorded for this clone. J is TRBJ1-2 and V is TRBV4-1, with D perhaps TRBD1 (6 bases). Germline CDR1 and CDR2: MGHRA and YSYEKL. The CDR3 runs 15 residues. The V gene lost 4 bases and the J gene lost 1 base, with 13 bases spanning the gap. The CDR3 DNA reads TGCGCCAGCAGCCCGGAGGACAGAATTAACTATGGCTACACCTTC. Translated: CASSPEDRINYGYTF.

V gene TRBV4-1 combines with J gene TRBJ2-1; D gene unclear. Germline CDR1 is MGHRA and CDR2 is YSYEKL. The CDR3 is 13 amino acids. The V and J ends lost 3 bases and 6 bases respectively, with 9 bases between them. For the CDR3, the DNA is TGCGCCAGCAGCCACTTAGTTTCCAATGAGCAGTTCTTC. It is translated as CASSHLVSNEQFF.